This record covers a single TCR beta chain. Profiled with immunoSEQ multiplex PCR; TCRdb holds only in-frame clones, not every one. The repertoire includes approximately 110,000 clones, under 95% of them detected once, and 1.4% to 1.5% sits in the top ten. These data are taken from a study of T cells after somatic rescue of genetic block. Germline values: CDR1 SGHDT, CDR2 YYEEEE. The length of the CDR3 is 16 residues. The ends were cut back, 1 base at V and 6 bases at J, with 20 bases in the middle. Input material: peripheral blood mononuclear cells (PBMCs). The sequence came from a woman younger than 35. The chain joins TRBV5-6 to TRBJ2-7; D possibly corresponds to TRBD1 (5 bases). CDR3 in DNA: TGTGCCAGCAGCTTGTGGGTACAGGATAATCCTGGCGAGCAGTACTTC. Its translation is CASSLWVQDNPGEQYF. The complete variable domain, with remaining parts taken from reference TRBV5-6 and TRBJ2-7, reads DAGVTQSPTHLIKTRGQQVTLRCSPKSGHDTVSWYQQALGQGPQFIFQYYEEEERQRGNFPDRFSGHQFPNYSSELNVNALLLGDSALYLCASSLWVQDNPGEQYFGPGTRLTVT.